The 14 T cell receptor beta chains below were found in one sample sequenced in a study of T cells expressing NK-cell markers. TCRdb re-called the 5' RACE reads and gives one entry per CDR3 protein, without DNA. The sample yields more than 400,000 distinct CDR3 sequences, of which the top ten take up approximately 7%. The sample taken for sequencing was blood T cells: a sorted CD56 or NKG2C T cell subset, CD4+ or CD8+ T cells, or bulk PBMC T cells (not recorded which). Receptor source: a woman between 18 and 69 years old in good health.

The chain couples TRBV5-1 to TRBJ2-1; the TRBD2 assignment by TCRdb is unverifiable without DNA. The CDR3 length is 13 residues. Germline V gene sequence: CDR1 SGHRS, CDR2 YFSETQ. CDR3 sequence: CASSGLAGLVQFF.

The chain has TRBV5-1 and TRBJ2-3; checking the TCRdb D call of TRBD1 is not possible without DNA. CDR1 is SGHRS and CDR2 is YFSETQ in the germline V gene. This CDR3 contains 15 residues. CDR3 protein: CASSPVAGPADTQYF.

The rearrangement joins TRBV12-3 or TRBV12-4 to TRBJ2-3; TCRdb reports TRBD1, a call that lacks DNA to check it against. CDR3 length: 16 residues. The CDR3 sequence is CASSQPGTASTDTQYF.

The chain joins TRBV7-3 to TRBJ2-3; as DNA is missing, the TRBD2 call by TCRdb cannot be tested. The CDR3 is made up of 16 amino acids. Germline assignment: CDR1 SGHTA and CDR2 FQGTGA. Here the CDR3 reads CASSLLPAGGADTQYF.

CDR3 protein: CAISEEGGTGGYNEQFF. J is TRBJ2-1 and V is TRBV10-3; as DNA is missing, the TRBD1 call by TCRdb cannot be tested. Germline V gene lookup returns CDR1 ENHRY and CDR2 SYGVKD. CDR3 length: 17 residues.

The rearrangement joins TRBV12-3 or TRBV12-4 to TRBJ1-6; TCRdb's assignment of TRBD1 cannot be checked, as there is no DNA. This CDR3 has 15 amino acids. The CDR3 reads CASSLTGQYNSPLHF.

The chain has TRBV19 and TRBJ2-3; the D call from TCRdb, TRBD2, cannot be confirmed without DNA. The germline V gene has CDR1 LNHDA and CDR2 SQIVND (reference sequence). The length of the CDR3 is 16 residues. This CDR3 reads CASSIGTTSWADTQYF. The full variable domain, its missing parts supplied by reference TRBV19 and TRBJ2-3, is DGGITQSPKYLFRKEGQNVTLSCEQNLNHDAMYWYRQDPGQGLRLIYYSQIVNDFQKGDIAEGYSVSREKKESFPLTVTSAQKNPTAFYLCASSIGTTSWADTQYFGPGTRLTVL.

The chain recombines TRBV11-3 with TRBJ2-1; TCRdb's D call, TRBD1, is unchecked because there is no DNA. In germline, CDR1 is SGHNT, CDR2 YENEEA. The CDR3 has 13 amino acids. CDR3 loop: CASSLRGRDEQFF.

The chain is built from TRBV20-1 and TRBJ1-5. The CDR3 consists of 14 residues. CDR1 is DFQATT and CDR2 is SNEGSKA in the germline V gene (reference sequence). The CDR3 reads CSARNGQGNQPQHF.

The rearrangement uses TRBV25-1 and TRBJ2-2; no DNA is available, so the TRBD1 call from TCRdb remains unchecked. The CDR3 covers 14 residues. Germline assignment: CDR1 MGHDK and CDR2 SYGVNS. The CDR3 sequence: CASSAGGLAGELFF.

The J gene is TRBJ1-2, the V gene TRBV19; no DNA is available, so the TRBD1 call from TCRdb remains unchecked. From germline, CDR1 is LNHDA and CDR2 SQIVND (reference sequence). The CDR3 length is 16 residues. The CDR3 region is CASSIDRQGTNYGYTF.

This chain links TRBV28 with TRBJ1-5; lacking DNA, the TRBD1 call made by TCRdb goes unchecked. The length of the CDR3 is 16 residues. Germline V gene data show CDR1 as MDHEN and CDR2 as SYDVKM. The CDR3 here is CASSLSWTGGYQPQHF.

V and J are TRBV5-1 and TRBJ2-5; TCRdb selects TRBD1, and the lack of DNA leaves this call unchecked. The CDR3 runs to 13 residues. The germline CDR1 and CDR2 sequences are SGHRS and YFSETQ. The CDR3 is CASSRGPQETQYF.

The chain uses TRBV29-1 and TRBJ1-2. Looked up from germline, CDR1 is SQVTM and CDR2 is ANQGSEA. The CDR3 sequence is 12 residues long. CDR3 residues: CSVELGTYGYTF.